Here is one T cell receptor beta chain with its context. This clonotype was seen ten or more times. Its antigen has not been determined. Within one base of it there is no much larger clone, and no base qualities were kept. The sample belongs to a study of Graves' ophthalmopathy and Graves' hyperthyroidism listed by TCRdb under 2018. With respect to the entire study: Peripheral blood samples were taken at the time of initial diagnosis, before any treatment was given. The study used TCR beta repertoire signatures to distinguish Graves' ophthalmopathy from Graves' hyperthyroidism and to predict progression to ophthalmopathy. In total, some 130 blood samples were TCR-sequenced: 40 to 45 ophthalmopathy, some 80 hyperthyroidism and 17 hyperthyroidism-to-ophthalmopathy patients. To explore V-J signatures distinguishing ophthalmopathy from hyperthyroidism, a discovery set of about a hundred patients (fewer than 45 ophthalmopathy, roughly 56 stable hyperthyroidism) was enrolled. An independent validation cohort was composed of roughly 19 hyperthyroidism patients and some 16 patients who later progressed from hyperthyroidism to ophthalmopathy. In more than five hyperthyroidism patients, the T-cell repertoires found in thyroid tissue were compared with those found in blood. Following sample collection, hyperthyroidism patients were given methimazole at a starting dose of 30 mg daily, and ophthalmopathy patients were given high-dose intravenous methylprednisolone. The roughly 94 discovery patients were randomly divided into training and test sets at a 7:3 ratio.

The ophthalmopathy patients had moderately to severely active disease, with a Clinical Activity Score of 3 or higher, a NOSPECS grade of 4 or higher, and a disease duration of less than 3 months. Patients were excluded if they had other autoimmune diseases, uncontrolled infections, pregnancy or lactation. Clinical symptoms, serum thyroxine, TRAb, thyroid ultrasound and orbital computed tomography were used for diagnosis. Using Ficoll-Paque density gradient centrifugation, PBMCs were isolated from about 9.2 ml of fresh peripheral blood. Total RNA was extracted with Trizol reagent and quality-checked on an Agilent 2100 Bioanalyzer. The study at large found these results: In validation, the model predicted ophthalmopathy progression with 55% to 71% sensitivity and less than 80% specificity; 12 predicted patients were CT-confirmed with GO in a median of approximately 6.5 months. Sample size was not predetermined statistically, and investigators were not blinded to group allocation. In cross-validation, the 13-signature model distinguished ophthalmopathy from stable hyperthyroidism with 85% to 90% sensitivity and 81.08% specificity, and in the test set the corresponding values were about 80% and 75%. Most of the expanded thyroid clonotypes with a frequency above 0.001 were also detected in blood, and it was suggested that the thyroid immune response may be reflected by blood repertoires.

TCR beta CDR3 regions were amplified from RNA transcripts for repertoire sequencing. HTBI primers and the Qiagen OneStep RT-PCR kit were used in a first-round RT-PCR, which was followed by a second-round multiplex PCR, size selection and purification. Libraries were sequenced on an Illumina HiSeq2000 using paired-end 100 bp reads. As for the original processing: SOAPnuke was used to process the reads, throwing out any read that had adapters, had uncalled bases, had a mean Phred below 15, or lacked an exact constant-primer or identifier match. COPE v1.2.5 was used to merge high-quality paired reads. Unique nucleotide sequences were defined as clonotypes and aligned to IMGT TRB V, D and J references using MiTCR v1.1. Analysis was restricted to V-J combinations with a frequency above 0.0001, which covered 99.2% of repertoires. A TCR clonal expansion and chaos score per V-J combination was defined as the ratio of F50 clonal expansion to chaos observed in the TCRdist matrix. Welch's t-statistics and random forest were used to reduce the features to some 13 V-J combinations, which were then used as input to a naive Bayes classifier. Thyroid-blood repertoire similarity was quantified with the Morisita-Horn index. TCRdb cleaned the public reads at Q25 with fastp, built clones with MiXCR and kept in-frame beta chains. Rows with a matching CDR3 protein are joined into one entry that keeps the most common DNA and genes. The authors' filters were not applied to this entry. This sample lists some 150,000 distinct CDR3 sequences; approximately 40% were detected once. The ten largest clones represent about 9.5% of the sample.

The sequencing sample was made of peripheral blood. This TCR came from a young man with Graves' ophthalmopathy. Donor details come from another sample of the same person, matched by shared clones.

The bases are TGCAGCGTTGAAGGCTGGGACAGGGCGGACCATCAGCCCCAGCATTTT. This yields the protein CSVEGWDRADHQPQHF. The sequence joins TRBV29-1 to TRBJ1-5; 9 of the junction bases match TRBD1. The CDR3 covers 16 residues, taking in both the cysteine and the phenylalanine. The DNA shown is the 48-base CDR3, in frame from base 1. The germline V gene encodes CDR1 SQVTM and CDR2 ANQGSEA. At the junction V is shortened by 1 base and J by 5 bases; bases outside the gene matches: 9.